This TCR beta chain stems from a study of identifying expanded T cells in peripheral blood. Study-level findings and limits: Over approximately two and four weeks, about 15 and 19 clones changed, versus 1.2 between replicates. Clone count variance between roughly two-week samples rose with total template count.

During the collection period, no donor immune events like infections were recorded. The CDR3 is 13 amino acids. Germline loops: CDR1 ENHRY, CDR2 SYGVKD. The ends were cut back, 6 bases at V and 0 bases at J, with 8 bases in the middle. The data were produced by immunoSEQ multiplex PCR, yet TCRdb's version contains in-frame clones alone and is incomplete. The data show 75,000 to 90,000 clones, around 90% seen once. A note on this clone: The antigen is undetermined.

Sequencing used blood. This TCR derives from a person aged 18 to 75 in good health. The chain is built from TRBV10-3 and TRBJ1-1; D uncertain. CDR3 region: CAIRLDMNTEAFF. CDR3 nucleotide sequence: TGTGCCATCAGACTCGACATGAACACTGAAGCTTTCTTT.